This paragraph covers one TCR beta chain sequence. Its antigen is unidentified. The data are from a study of T cell responses to AZD1222 COVID-19 vaccine. Study-wide background: Analyses pooled second doses at about 4 or about 12 weeks. Study findings and constraints: Vaccine-associated CD4 TCRs spanned spike, dominant at 160-218 and 743-854. Donor demographics were predominantly white British with a female majority; clonal diversity may be underestimated.

In germline, CDR1 is SGHNT, CDR2 YYREEE (reference sequence). Trimming took 5 bases from V and 5 from J; bases not matched to a gene: 7. CDR3 length: 14 residues. Using immunoSEQ multiplex PCR, the repertoire was profiled, and TCRdb retains in-frame clones only, with some absent. The sample includes about 200,000 clones, approximately 92% of them seen just once. This TCR came from an adult in good health. The chain recombines TRBV5-4 with TRBJ1-1, with TRBD1 matching over 9 bases. The sample in question was peripheral blood, obtained on day 0 of AZD1222 vaccination. The CDR3 region is CASRVDRGGTEAFF. The DNA of the CDR3 is TGTGCCAGCAGAGTGGACAGGGGTGGGACTGAAGCTTTCTTT.